This T cell receptor (beta chain) emerged from a study of beta chain features in type 1 diabetes. Reverse transcription of all isolated RNA meant that expressed TCRB transcripts were sequenced. Sequenced by immunoSEQ multiplex PCR; TCRdb stores in-frame clones only, minus some. The data show hundreds of thousands of clones, with 10% to 15% seen just once and more than 0.015% held by the top ten. There are 14 residues in the CDR3. Germline lookup yields CDR1 MGHDK and CDR2 SYGVNS. The V and J ends lost 4 bases and 8 bases, in that order; junction bases with no gene match: 8. The sample comprised naive CD4+ T cells from blood. This chain uses TRBV25-1 with TRBJ1-2; 9 bases agree with TRBD1. The receptor was isolated from a man younger than 30 in good health. CDR3 in amino acids: CASSGDRDTGGYTF. CDR3 nucleotides: TGTGCCAGCAGTGGGGACAGGGATACGGGGGGCTACACCTTC.